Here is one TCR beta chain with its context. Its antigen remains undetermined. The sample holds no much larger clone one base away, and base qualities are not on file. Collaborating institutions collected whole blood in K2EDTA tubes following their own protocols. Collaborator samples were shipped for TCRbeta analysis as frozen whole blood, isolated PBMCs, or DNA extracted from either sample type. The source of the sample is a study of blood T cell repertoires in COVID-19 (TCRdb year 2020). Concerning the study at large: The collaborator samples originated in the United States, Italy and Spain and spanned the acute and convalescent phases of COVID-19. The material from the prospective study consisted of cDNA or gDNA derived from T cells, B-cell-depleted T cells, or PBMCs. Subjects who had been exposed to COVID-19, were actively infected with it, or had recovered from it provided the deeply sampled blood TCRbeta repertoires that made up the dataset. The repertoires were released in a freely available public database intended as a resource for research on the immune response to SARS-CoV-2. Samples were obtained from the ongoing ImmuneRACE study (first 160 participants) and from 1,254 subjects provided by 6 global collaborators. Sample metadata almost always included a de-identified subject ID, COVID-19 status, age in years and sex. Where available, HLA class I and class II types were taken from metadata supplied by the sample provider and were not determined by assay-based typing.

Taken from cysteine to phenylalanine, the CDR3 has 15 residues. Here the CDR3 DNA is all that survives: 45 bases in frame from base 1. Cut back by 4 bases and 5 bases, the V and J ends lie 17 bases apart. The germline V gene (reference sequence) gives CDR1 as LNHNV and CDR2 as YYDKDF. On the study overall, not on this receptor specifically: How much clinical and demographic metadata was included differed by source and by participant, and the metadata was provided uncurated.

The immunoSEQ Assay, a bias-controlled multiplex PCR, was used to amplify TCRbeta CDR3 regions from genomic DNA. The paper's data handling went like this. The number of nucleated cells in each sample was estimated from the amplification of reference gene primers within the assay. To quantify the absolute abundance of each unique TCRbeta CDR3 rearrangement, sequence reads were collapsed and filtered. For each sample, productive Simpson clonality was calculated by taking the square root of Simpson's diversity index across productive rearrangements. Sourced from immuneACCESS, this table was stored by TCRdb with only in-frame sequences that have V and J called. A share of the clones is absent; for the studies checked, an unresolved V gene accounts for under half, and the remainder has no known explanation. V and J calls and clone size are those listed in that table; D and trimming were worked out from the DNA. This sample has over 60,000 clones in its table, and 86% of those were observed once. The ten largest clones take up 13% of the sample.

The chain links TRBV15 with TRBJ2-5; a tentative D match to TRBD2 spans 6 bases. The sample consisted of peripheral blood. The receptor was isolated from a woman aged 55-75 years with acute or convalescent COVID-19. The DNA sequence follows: TGTGCCACCAGCAAAGCTTGGGGGAGGAGGGAGACCCAGTACTTC. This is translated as CATSKAWGRRETQYF.